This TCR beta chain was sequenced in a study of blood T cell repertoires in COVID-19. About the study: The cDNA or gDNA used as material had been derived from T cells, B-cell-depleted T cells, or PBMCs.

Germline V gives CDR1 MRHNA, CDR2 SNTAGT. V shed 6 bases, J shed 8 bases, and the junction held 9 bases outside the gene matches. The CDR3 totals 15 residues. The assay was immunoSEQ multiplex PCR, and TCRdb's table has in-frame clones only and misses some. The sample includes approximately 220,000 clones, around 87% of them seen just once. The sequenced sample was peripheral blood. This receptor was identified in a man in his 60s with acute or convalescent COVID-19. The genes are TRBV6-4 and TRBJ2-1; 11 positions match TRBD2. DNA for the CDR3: TGTGCCAGCAGCCCCATAGCGGGGGGGTCGGATGAGCAGTTCTTC. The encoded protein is CASSPIAGGSDEQFF.